This T cell receptor (beta chain) was sequenced in a study of blood T cell repertoires in COVID-19. Sequencing was performed with immunoSEQ multiplex PCR; in TCRdb, only in-frame clones are kept and a portion is missing. The repertoire holds over 60,000 clones, more than 90% seen once, with approximately 6.2% in the top ten. The V gene's germline CDR1 is GTSNPN and CDR2 SVGIG (reference sequence). This CDR3 spans 15 amino acids. Deletions cut 3 bases from V and 1 base from J, with 15 bases between. The sample taken for sequencing was peripheral blood. The chain carries TRBV30 and TRBJ2-5; a weak D match, TRBD2 (7 bases). This sequence was found in a human donor in a cohort sampled during active COVID-19. The CDR3, as DNA: TGTGCCTGGAGAGTTACGGGGGGCCCCCAAGAGACCCAGTACTTC. It codes for CAWRVTGGPQETQYF.